These 13 T cell receptor beta chains were sequenced from one sample in a study of T-cell reconstitution after alpha-beta-depleted transplantation in children. TCRbeta library construction was performed incorporating unique molecular identifiers. TCRdb independently ran MiXCR on the PCR reads; one entry per CDR3 protein. The sample yields 200,000 to 300,000 distinct CDR3 sequences, around 12% seen once. The sample here was PBMCs from the stem cell graft donor, taken from the stem cell graft. Receptors were obtained from a human donor who donated a stem cell graft to a child with acute lymphoblastic leukemia.

As to this clonotype: With a much larger clone just one base away, this may be a read error. This chain uses TRBV7-9 with TRBJ1-5, with D possibly TRBD1 on 5 matching bases. Germline values: CDR1 SEHNR, CDR2 FQNEAQ (reference sequence). The CDR3 has 17 amino acids. As DNA, the CDR3 is TGTGCCACCAGCTCAGCCGGGACGCTCCATAGCAATCAGCCCCAGCATTTT. Its translation is CATSSAGTLHSNQPQHF.

This clonotype was counted at least ten times. The rearrangement joins TRBV5-1 to TRBJ2-2; 10 positions match TRBD2. Germline lookup yields CDR1 SGHRS and CDR2 YFSETQ. The CDR3 sequence is 16 residues long. After removal of 8 bases from V and 3 bases from J, the junction contained 10 bases not matched to a gene. The CDR3: CASPSVAGGDTGELFF. The DNA of the CDR3 is TGCGCCAGTCCTTCAGTAGCGGGAGGCGACACCGGGGAGCTGTTTTTT.

This clonotype was found many times. This sequence joins TRBV29-1 and TRBJ2-5, with TRBD1 identical over 7 bases. Germline CDR1 and CDR2: SQVTM and ANQGSEA. J lost 2 bases, V lost 6 bases, and 9 bases had no gene match. The CDR3 runs to 14 residues. This chain's CDR3 is CSVGVQGRQETQYF. The DNA for the CDR3 is TGCAGCGTGGGAGTACAGGGGAGACAAGAGACCCAGTACTTC.

This clonotype has ten or more counts. J is TRBJ2-7 and V is TRBV6-5; D not certain. Trimming pared 3 bases from V and 3 bases from J, leaving 12 bases between. Germline CDR1 is MNHEY and CDR2 is SVGAGI. The CDR3 sequence is 14 residues long. The CDR3: CASSYSRSGYEQYF. CDR3 bases: TGTGCCAGCAGTTATAGTCGGTCTGGCTACGAGCAGTACTTC.

This clonotype was recorded many times. CDR3 coding DNA: TGCGCCAGCAGCCAGGGGGAGAAAGAGACCCAGTACTTC. It specifies CASSQGEKETQYF. V gene TRBV5-1 combines with J gene TRBJ2-5, with 7 positions matching TRBD1. The V gene end was trimmed by 4 bases and the J gene end by 3 bases; junction bases not matched to a gene: 3. Per the germline V gene, CDR1 is SGHRS and CDR2 is YFSETQ. The CDR3 has 13 amino acids. Full variable domain (missing parts from reference TRBV5-1 and TRBJ2-5): KAGVTQTPRYLIKTRGQQVTLSCSPISGHRSVSWYQQTPGQGLQFLFEYFSETQRNKGNFPGRFSGRQFSNSRSEMNVSTLELGDSALYLCASSQGEKETQYFGPGTRLLVL.

Ten or more counts support this clonotype. The CDR3 nucleotides are TGCGCCAGCAGCTCCTCCTCAACGGGGGAAAAACTGTTTTTT. This gives the protein CASSSSSTGEKLFF. V is TRBV5-1 and J is TRBJ1-4; no reliable D call. The CDR3 totals 14 residues. Between the trimmed V and J ends, which lost 3 bases and 8 bases, there was a span of 14 bases. Germline V gene sequence: CDR1 SGHRS, CDR2 YFSETQ.

The table lists this clonotype with many counts. The chain has TRBV4-2 and TRBJ2-7, with D tentatively TRBD2 (5 bases). Germline V gives CDR1 LGHNA, CDR2 YNFKEQ. Trimming shortened V by 2 bases and J by 0 bases, and 11 bases separated the two germline ends. The CDR3 runs 15 residues. CDR3 sequence: CASSQRPGSSYEQYF. CDR3 nucleotide sequence: TGTGCCAGCAGCCAACGACCGGGGAGCTCCTACGAGCAGTACTTC.

This clonotype was counted ten times or more. The rearrangement joins TRBV25-1 to TRBJ2-2, with D perhaps TRBD2 (5 bases). CDR3 length equals 15 residues. CDR1 and CDR2 (germline): MGHDK, SYGVNS. The V end was cut by 5 bases, the J end by 6 bases, with 16 bases between. The CDR3 sequence is CASSLHSWESGELFF. The CDR3 DNA follows: TGTGCCAGCAGTCTGCACTCCTGGGAGTCCGGGGAGCTGTTTTTT.

This clonotype was detected ten times or more. The chain combines TRBV6-5 with TRBJ2-1; D is unclear. V was cut by 3 bases and J by 0 bases, with 9 bases left in between. The CDR3 totals 15 residues. The germline V gene has CDR1 MNHEY and CDR2 SVGAGI. CDR3 nucleotide sequence: TGTGCCAGCAGTTATCAGCGAACCTCCTACAATGAGCAGTTCTTC. Translation gives CASSYQRTSYNEQFF.

This clonotype was recorded many times. The gene calls are TRBV27 and TRBJ2-2; D may be TRBD1 (5 bases). Germline lookup yields CDR1 MNHEY and CDR2 SMNVEV (reference sequence). The CDR3 has 15 amino acids. V dropped 5 bases and J dropped 3 bases, with 13 bases sitting between them. The CDR3 loop reads CASSLYTGDTGELFF. CDR3 nucleotides: TGTGCCAGCAGTCTATATACAGGAGACACCGGGGAGCTGTTTTTT.

This clonotype came up many times. The chain recombines TRBV25-1 with TRBJ2-1; 13 bases align to TRBD2. Germline V gives CDR1 MGHDK, CDR2 SYGVNS. Germline trimming cut 4 bases from V and 7 bases from J; bases unmatched to any gene: 7. The CDR3 length is 16 residues. CDR3 bases: TGTGCCAGCAGTGGACGGACTAGCGGGAGTTTAAATGAGCAGTTCTTC. Its translation: CASSGRTSGSLNEQFF.

This chain joins TRBV15 and TRBJ1-3, with a tentative D call TRBD1 (5 bases). The CDR3 spans 15 residues. The germline V and J ends were trimmed by 4 bases and 3 bases, with 13 bases remaining between them. Germline-derived CDR1 and CDR2 are LNHNV and YYDKDF (reference sequence). This CDR3 is CATSKGPAYGNTIYF. The CDR3, as DNA: TGTGCCACCAGCAAGGGACCGGCGTATGGAAACACCATATATTTT. The full variable domain, rest sourced from reference TRBV15 and TRBJ1-3, is DAMVIQNPRYQVTQFGKPVTLSCSQTLNHNVMYWYQQKSSQAPKLLFHYYDKDFNNEADTPDNFQSRRPNTSFCFLDIRSPGLGDTAMYLCATSKGPAYGNTIYFGEGSWLTVV.

This clonotype has ten or more counts. The chain recombines TRBV5-1 with TRBJ2-7; TRBD2 agrees at 7 bases. This CDR3 spans 15 amino acids. V dropped 4 bases and J dropped 7; count of bases not matched to a gene: 14. CDR1 is SGHRS and CDR2 is YFSETQ in the germline V gene. CDR3 amino acids: CASSLTQGGGREQYF. The CDR3 region has the DNA TGCGCCAGCAGCCTCACCCAGGGCGGGGGACGGGAGCAGTACTTC.